Listed here are 26 T cell receptor beta chains from one sample, sequenced in a study of T cell changes during pregnancy in multiple sclerosis. Generated by immunoSEQ multiplex PCR, the TCRdb table keeps only in-frame clones and is missing some. Of about 54,000 clones listed, approximately 91% are singletons. The source material was peripheral blood, sampled after pregnancy. The source of these receptors is a female donor in good health, enrolled as a control in a pregnancy study.

This clone was found once. The CDR3 DNA is TGCGCCAGCAGTTCATTGACATCACGGGACAGGGTGAGGGAGCAGTACTTC. It specifies CASSSLTSRDRVREQYF. The rearrangement uses TRBV5-1 and TRBJ2-7; 9 bases are shared with TRBD1. This CDR3 comprises 17 residues. Germline trimming cut 5 bases from V and 7 bases from J; bases unmatched to any gene: 19. Germline V CDR1 and CDR2: SGHRS, YFSETQ.

The chain is built from TRBV11-2 and TRBJ1-2; the D is unclear. This CDR3 contains 13 residues. V lost 2 bases and J 8 bases, leaving 12 bases between the germline ends. Germline assignment: CDR1 SGHAT and CDR2 FQNNGV. CDR3 region: CASSLSTGEGYTF. As DNA, the CDR3 is TGTGCCAGCAGCTTAAGTACCGGTGAGGGCTACACCTTC.

The CDR3 DNA follows: TGTGCCTGGAATGACAGGGGACGTGGGAACACTGAAGCTTTCTTT. This gives the protein CAWNDRGRGNTEAFF. The rearrangement joins TRBV30 to TRBJ1-1; 8 bases align to TRBD1. Germline values: CDR1 GTSNPN, CDR2 SVGIG (reference sequence). CDR3 length: 15 amino acids. With 4 bases clipped from V and 1 base from J, the junction kept 8 bases outside the gene matches.

The CDR3 DNA reads TGTGCCAGCATCGGGCCGACAGGGAGCTCCTACGAGCAGTACTTC. Translated, it gives CASIGPTGSSYEQYF. The chain combines TRBV6-5 with TRBJ2-7, with TRBD1 matching over 7 bases. Germline trimming cut 7 bases from V and 0 bases from J; bases unmatched to any gene: 9. The CDR3 extends over 15 amino acids. The germline V gene encodes CDR1 MNHEY and CDR2 SVGAGI.

This chain joins TRBV6-5 and TRBJ2-7, with D unclear. This CDR3 is 14 amino acids long. Trimming removed 4 bases from V and 5 bases from J, with 15 bases in between. Germline V lookup: CDR1 MNHEY, CDR2 SVGAGI. The CDR3 bases are TGTGCCAGCAGTTTCTCCCCTGGGCGCGACGAGCAGTACTTC. Amino acid sequence: CASSFSPGRDEQYF.

The CDR3 region is CASSESGGGSTEAFF. The CDR3 coding sequence is TGTGCCAGCAGTGAATCCGGGGGGGGAAGCACTGAAGCTTTCTTT. The rearrangement links TRBV25-1 to TRBJ1-1, with D possibly being TRBD1 (5 bases). CDR3 length: 15 residues. In germline, CDR1 is MGHDK, CDR2 SYGVNS. V lost 1 base, J lost 4 bases, and 13 bases lay in between.

The CDR3 DNA reads TGCGCCAGCAGCTCACTACAGGCGAGCGACACTGAAGCTTTCTTT. It yields the protein CASSSLQASDTEAFF. This chain uses TRBV5-1 with TRBJ1-1, with a possible D match to TRBD1 (5 bases). The CDR3 length is 15 residues. V was pared by 3 bases and J by 3 bases, with 15 bases between. Germline CDR1 is SGHRS and CDR2 is YFSETQ.

The chain has TRBV5-1 and TRBJ2-3, with 10 nucleotides matching TRBD2. The CDR3 contains 16 residues. V lost 9 bases to trimming and J lost 1 base; unmatched junction nucleotides: 11. Germline lookup yields CDR1 SGHRS and CDR2 YFSETQ. CDR3 coding DNA: TGCGCCACCCAGCGAGCGGGGGGGCGGGGCACAGATACGCAGTATTTT. Amino acids: CATQRAGGRGTDTQYF.

This chain links TRBV20-1 with TRBJ1-2; D remains ambiguous. Trimming took 3 bases from V and 11 from J, leaving 7 bases between them. The CDR3 runs to 9 residues. Germline V gives CDR1 DFQATT, CDR2 SNEGSKA (reference sequence). This CDR3 reads CSASGGYTF. Here the CDR3 DNA reads TGCAGTGCTAGCGGTGGTTACACCTTC.

The V call is TRBV2, the J call TRBJ2-7; 9 bases line up with TRBD1. The CDR3 spans 17 residues. V dropped 6 bases and J dropped 2; count of bases not matched to a gene: 14. Germline V gives CDR1 SNHLY, CDR2 FYNNEI. The CDR3 spells CASSYRSGTGTAYEQYF. The CDR3 bases are TGTGCCAGCAGCTATCGATCCGGGACAGGGACCGCCTACGAGCAGTACTTC.

J is TRBJ2-3 and V is TRBV7-6; TRBD2 matches at 10 bases. The CDR3 sequence is 18 residues long. The ends lost 2 bases at V and 4 bases at J; junction bases unmatched: 12. Germline V gene sequence: CDR1 SGHVS, CDR2 FNYEAQ. DNA for the CDR3: TGTGCCAGCAGCTTACTCGTAGCGGGAGGAGTCCCACCAGATACGCAGTATTTT. Translating gives CASSLLVAGGVPPDTQYF.

The V and J genes are TRBV6-5 and TRBJ1-4, with 7 positions matching TRBD1. CDR1 is MNHEY, CDR2 SVGAGI, per germline. V was clipped by 5 bases and J by 2 bases; unmatched bases: 2. The CDR3 loop spans 14 amino acids. CDR3 residues: CASSPTGTNEKLFF. The CDR3 coding sequence is TGTGCCAGCAGTCCGACAGGGACTAATGAAAAACTGTTTTTT.

About this clone: The junction departs from the called germline gene at one end, perhaps through a read error. This chain uses TRBV7-7 with TRBJ2-1, with D possibly matching TRBD2 (7 bases). CDR1 and CDR2 (germline): SSHAT, FNYEAQ (reference sequence). This CDR3 is built from 14 residues. This CDR3 is CASSPRAGANEQFF. The CDR3 DNA follows: TGTGCTAGCAGCCCCCGCGCGGGGGCTAATGAGCAGTTCTTC.

The chain is built from TRBV9 and TRBJ1-2; 7 nucleotides align to TRBD1. The germline V gene encodes CDR1 SGDLS and CDR2 YYNGEE. The CDR3 totals 16 residues. The ends lost 3 bases at V and 0 bases at J; junction bases unmatched: 8. The CDR3 loop is CASSGPRGNTNYGYTF. In DNA form, the CDR3 reads TGTGCCAGCAGCGGCCCCAGGGGGAACACTAACTATGGCTACACCTTC. Variable domain in full (rest from reference TRBV9 and TRBJ1-2): DSGVTQTPKHLITATGQRVTLRCSPRSGDLSVYWYQQSLDQGLQFLIQYYNGEERAKGNILERFSAQQFPDLHSELNLSSLELGDSALYFCASSGPRGNTNYGYTFGSGTRLTVV.

The rearrangement uses TRBV5-1 and TRBJ2-7, with 8 positions matching TRBD1. The CDR3 extends over 13 amino acids. V gave up 2 bases and J gave up 7 bases; unmatched junction bases: 5. Germline V gives CDR1 SGHRS, CDR2 YFSETQ. CDR3 DNA sequence: TGCGCCAGCAGCTTTTCAGGGGGCGAGGAGCAGTACTTC. Amino acid sequence: CASSFSGGEEQYF. Based on the CDR3 plus reference TRBV5-1 and TRBJ2-7, the full variable domain is KAGVTQTPRYLIKTRGQQVTLSCSPISGHRSVSWYQQTPGQGLQFLFEYFSETQRNKGNFPGRFSGRQFSNSRSEMNVSTLELGDSALYLCASSFSGGEEQYFGPGTRLTVT.

V gene TRBV5-1 combines with J gene TRBJ1-4; 7 positions match TRBD1. From germline, CDR1 is SGHRS and CDR2 YFSETQ. With 4 bases clipped from V and 0 bases from J, the junction kept 9 bases outside the gene matches. This CDR3 contains 17 residues. The CDR3 loop is CASSKGTEPTTNEKLFF. CDR3 coding DNA: TGCGCCAGCAGCAAGGGGACAGAGCCGACAACTAATGAAAAACTGTTTTTT.

The chain links TRBV19 to TRBJ1-5; weak D call: TRBD1 (5 bases). Germline CDR1 LNHDA, CDR2 SQIVND (reference sequence). This CDR3 has 16 amino acids. The V end lost 5 bases, the J end lost 5 bases, and 19 bases lay between the germline ends. The CDR3 protein is CASSRLGASLYQPQHF. CDR3 bases: TGTGCCAGTAGTCGACTTGGGGCGTCCCTTTATCAGCCCCAGCATTTT.

The chain is built from TRBV2 and TRBJ2-7, with D maybe TRBD2 (6 bases). This CDR3 has 15 residues. Trimming removed 6 bases at V and 0 bases at J, with 15 bases between. The germline gives CDR1 SNHLY, CDR2 FYNNEI. The CDR3 DNA follows: TGTGCCAGCAGAGCCTCTCTAGCGAGCTCCTACGAGCAGTACTTC. This sequence encodes CASRASLASSYEQYF.

In its sample, this clone was seen once. The chain employs TRBV29-1 and TRBJ1-2; no firm D call. The CDR3 extends over 11 amino acids. The germline V gene has CDR1 SQVTM and CDR2 ANQGSEA. The V gene lost 3 bases and the J gene lost 5 bases, with 7 bases spanning the gap. In DNA, the CDR3 is TGCAGCGTTGATAAACAATATGGCTACACCTTC. It translates to CSVDKQYGYTF.

The gene calls are TRBV27 and TRBJ2-2, with 10 nucleotides matching TRBD2. The CDR3 is 18 residues long. The V segment lost 2 bases and the J segment 8 bases; nucleotides outside the gene matches: 14. Germline V gene sequence: CDR1 MNHEY, CDR2 SMNVEV (reference sequence). In DNA, the CDR3 is TGTGCCAGCAGTTTAACCCCCCCTAGCGGGAGTAATGGGGGGGAGCTGTTTTTT. Its translation: CASSLTPPSGSNGGELFF.

The V call is TRBV10-1, the J call TRBJ1-1, with 7 bases lining up with TRBD1. V was pared by 7 bases and J by 1 base, with 3 bases of the junction left unmatched. Looked up from germline, CDR1 is WNHNN and CDR2 is SYGVQD (reference sequence). The CDR3 consists of 13 residues. The DNA of the CDR3 is TGCGCCAGCAAGGGACAGCCGAACACTGAAGCTTTCTTT. This encodes CASKGQPNTEAFF.

The chain carries TRBV23-1 and TRBJ1-3, with TRBD1 identical over 10 bases. TRBV23-1 counts as an open reading frame of uncertain function. Trimming at V came to 4 bases and at J to 4 bases, leaving 10 bases not matched to a gene. The CDR3 runs 17 residues. The chain's CDR3 is CASSPNRQGARGNTIYF. The CDR3 bases are TGCGCCAGCAGTCCAAACCGACAGGGGGCGCGGGGAAACACCATATATTTT.

This chain links TRBV5-1 with TRBJ2-7; 7 positions match TRBD1. The germline V gene has CDR1 SGHRS and CDR2 YFSETQ. V lost 3 bases to trimming and J lost 2 bases; unmatched junction nucleotides: 8. This CDR3 has 15 amino acids. The DNA for the CDR3 is TGCGCCAGCAGCTCTCTCCCGGGACAGACCTACGAGCAGTACTTC. Translating gives CASSSLPGQTYEQYF.

The J gene is TRBJ2-7, the V gene TRBV7-6, with 8 positions matching TRBD1. The CDR3 runs 14 residues. Germline CDR1 and CDR2: SGHVS and FNYEAQ. Trimming took 5 bases from V and 5 from J; bases not matched to a gene: 8. The chain's CDR3 is CASSLGQGPHEQYF. The CDR3 DNA follows: TGTGCCAGCAGCCTTGGACAGGGCCCACACGAGCAGTACTTC.

V gene TRBV6-5 combines with J gene TRBJ2-1; 9 nucleotides agree with TRBD1. In germline, CDR1 is MNHEY, CDR2 SVGAGI. Losses at the gene ends were 2 bases for V and 6 bases for J; bases not matched to a gene: 2. The CDR3 is made up of 14 amino acids. The CDR3: CASSYLTGGNEQFF. CDR3 DNA sequence: TGTGCCAGCAGTTACCTGACAGGGGGCAATGAGCAGTTCTTC.

The chain uses TRBV28 and TRBJ1-1, with a tentative D call TRBD1 (6 bases). The CDR3 is made up of 12 amino acids. The V gene lost 6 bases and the J gene lost 10 bases, with 15 bases spanning the gap. CDR1 and CDR2 from the germline V gene are MDHEN and SYDVKM. The CDR3, as DNA: TGTGCCAGCAGGTTAAGGGGGGGGAGAGCTTTCTTT. Encoded protein: CASRLRGGRAFF.